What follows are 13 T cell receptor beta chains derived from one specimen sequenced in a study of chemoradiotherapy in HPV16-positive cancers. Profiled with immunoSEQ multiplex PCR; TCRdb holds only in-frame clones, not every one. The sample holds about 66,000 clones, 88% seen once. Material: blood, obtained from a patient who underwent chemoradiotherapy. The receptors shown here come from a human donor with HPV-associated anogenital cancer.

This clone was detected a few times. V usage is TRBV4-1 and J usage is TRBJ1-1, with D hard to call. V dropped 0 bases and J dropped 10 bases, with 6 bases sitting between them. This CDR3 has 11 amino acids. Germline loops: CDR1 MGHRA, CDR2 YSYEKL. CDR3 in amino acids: CASSQDGRAFF. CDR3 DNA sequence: TGCGCCAGCAGCCAAGATGGACGAGCTTTCTTT.

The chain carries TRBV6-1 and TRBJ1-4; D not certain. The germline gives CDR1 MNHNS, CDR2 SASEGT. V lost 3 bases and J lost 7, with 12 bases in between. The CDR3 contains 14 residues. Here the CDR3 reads CASSEERQSEKLFF. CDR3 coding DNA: TGTGCCAGCAGTGAGGAGAGACAAAGTGAAAAACTGTTTTTT.

The CDR3 loop reads CASSLSGVINYGYTF. CDR3 DNA: TGTGCCAGCAGTTTATCGGGAGTGATTAACTATGGCTACACCTTC. The chain combines TRBV27 with TRBJ1-2; D gene uncertain. Germline values: CDR1 MNHEY, CDR2 SMNVEV (reference sequence). V gave up 0 bases and J gave up 1 base, with 9 bases separating them. CDR3 length: 15 amino acids.

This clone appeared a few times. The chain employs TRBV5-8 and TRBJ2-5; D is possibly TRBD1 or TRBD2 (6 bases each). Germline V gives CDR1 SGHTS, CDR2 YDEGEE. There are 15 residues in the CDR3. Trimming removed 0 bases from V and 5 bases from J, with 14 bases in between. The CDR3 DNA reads TGTGCCAGCAGCTTGGCATTGACAGGAGGGGAGACCCAGTACTTC. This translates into CASSLALTGGETQYF.

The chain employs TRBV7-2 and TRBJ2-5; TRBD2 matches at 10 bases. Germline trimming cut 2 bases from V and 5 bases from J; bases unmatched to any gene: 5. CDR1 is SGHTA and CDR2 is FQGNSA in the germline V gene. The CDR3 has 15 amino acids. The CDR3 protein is CASSLFGTSEETQYF. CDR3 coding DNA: TGTGCCAGCAGCTTATTCGGGACTAGCGAGGAGACCCAGTACTTC.

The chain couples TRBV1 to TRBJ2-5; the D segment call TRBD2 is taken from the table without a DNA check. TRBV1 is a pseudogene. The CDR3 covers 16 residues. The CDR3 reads CTSSQDRGGSSETQYF. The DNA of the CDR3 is TGCACCAGCAGCCAAGATCGGGGAGGGAGCAGTGAGACCCAGTACTTC.

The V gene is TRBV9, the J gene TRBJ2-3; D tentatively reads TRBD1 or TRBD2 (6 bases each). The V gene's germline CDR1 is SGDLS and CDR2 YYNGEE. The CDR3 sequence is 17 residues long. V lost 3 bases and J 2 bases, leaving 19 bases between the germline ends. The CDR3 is CASSDTGGGPYTDTQYF. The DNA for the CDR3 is TGTGCCAGCAGCGATACAGGAGGGGGGCCATACACAGATACGCAGTATTTT.

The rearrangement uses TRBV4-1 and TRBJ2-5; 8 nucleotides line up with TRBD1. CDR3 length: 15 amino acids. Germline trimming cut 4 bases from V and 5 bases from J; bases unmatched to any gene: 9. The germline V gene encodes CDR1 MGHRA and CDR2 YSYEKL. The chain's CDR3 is CASSPLRTGFETQYF. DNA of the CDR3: TGCGCCAGCAGCCCCCTGAGGACAGGGTTCGAGACCCAGTACTTC.

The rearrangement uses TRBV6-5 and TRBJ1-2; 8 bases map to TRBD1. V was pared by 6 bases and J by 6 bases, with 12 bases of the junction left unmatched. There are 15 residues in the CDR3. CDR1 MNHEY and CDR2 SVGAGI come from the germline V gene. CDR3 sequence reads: CASSTPGQVPHGYTF. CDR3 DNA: TGTGCCAGCAGCACCCCGGGACAGGTTCCGCATGGCTACACCTTC.

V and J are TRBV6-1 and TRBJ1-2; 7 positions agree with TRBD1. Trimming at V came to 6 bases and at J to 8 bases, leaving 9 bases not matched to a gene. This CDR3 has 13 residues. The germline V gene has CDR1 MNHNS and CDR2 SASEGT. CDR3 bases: TGTGCCAGCAGGCCGACAGGGAGAATAGGCTACACCTTC. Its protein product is CASRPTGRIGYTF.

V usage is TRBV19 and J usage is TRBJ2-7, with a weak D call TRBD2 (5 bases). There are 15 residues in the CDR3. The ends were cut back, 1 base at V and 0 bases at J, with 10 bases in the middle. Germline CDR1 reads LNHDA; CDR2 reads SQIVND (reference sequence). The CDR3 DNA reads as TGTGCCAGTAGTATAGCCGGGGTAAGCTCCTACGAGCAGTACTTC. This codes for CASSIAGVSSYEQYF. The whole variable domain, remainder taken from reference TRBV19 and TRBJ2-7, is DGGITQSPKYLFRKEGQNVTLSCEQNLNHDAMYWYRQDPGQGLRLIYYSQIVNDFQKGDIAEGYSVSREKKESFPLTVTSAQKNPTAFYLCASSIAGVSSYEQYFGPGTRLTVT.

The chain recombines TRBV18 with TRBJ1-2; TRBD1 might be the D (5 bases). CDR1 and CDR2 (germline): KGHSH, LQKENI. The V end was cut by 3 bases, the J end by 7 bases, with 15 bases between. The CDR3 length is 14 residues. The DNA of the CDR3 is TGTGCCAGCTCACCGGAAAGCGGGGGGGTTGGCTACACCTTC. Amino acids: CASSPESGGVGYTF.

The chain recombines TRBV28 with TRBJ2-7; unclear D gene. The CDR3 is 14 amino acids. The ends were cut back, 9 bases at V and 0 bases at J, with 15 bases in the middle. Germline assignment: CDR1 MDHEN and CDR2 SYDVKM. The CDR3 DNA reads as TGTGCCAGTGGCAGCCTTCGCGGCTCCTACGAGCAGTACTTC. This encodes CASGSLRGSYEQYF.